The TCR beta chain described here comes from a study of cytomegalovirus exposure and HLA in healthy donors. Whole-study results and caveats: Many donors shared some public TCRs, even though most TCR sequences were rare.

V lost 0 bases to trimming and J lost 6 bases, with 8 bases between them. In germline, CDR1 is MNHEY, CDR2 SVGAGI. The CDR3 is 13 residues long. Primers: 60 Vbeta forward and 13 Jbeta reverse. Libraries were prepared by immunoSEQ multiplex PCR; TCRdb keeps only in-frame clonotypes and omits some of them. The sample shows about 76,000 clones, under 80% of them seen only once. Healthy donors of bone marrow made up the group. This clone came up a few times. Its matching antigen is unknown. The chain joins TRBV6-5 to TRBJ1-1; possibly TRBD1 for D (5 bases). The material sequenced was PBMCs. This TCR was sampled from a male donor in good health and CMV-seropositive. The CDR3 protein is CASSYSGRAEAFF. In DNA, the CDR3 is TGTGCCAGCAGTTACTCGGGCAGGGCTGAAGCTTTCTTT.